The 7 T cell receptor beta chains below all came from one sample that was sequenced in a study of Graves' ophthalmopathy and Graves' hyperthyroidism. RNA transcripts were the template, and TCR beta CDR3 regions were amplified from them. First-round RT-PCR relied on HTBI primers, and a second-round multiplex PCR came next. TCRdb analysed the multiplex PCR reads with MiXCR anew, one entry per CDR3 protein. The sample carries 600,000 to 950,000 distinct CDR3 sequences, roughly 40% recorded once. The sample consisted of peripheral blood. These receptors were taken from an adult man with Graves' ophthalmopathy.

This clonotype appeared many times. The chain has TRBV10-3 and TRBJ2-5; D ambiguous. Germline lookup yields CDR1 ENHRY and CDR2 SYGVKD. V lost 2 bases, J lost 2 bases, and 6 bases lay in between. This CDR3 is 13 amino acids long. This CDR3 is CAISEGGQETQYF. The CDR3 DNA sequence: TGTGCCATCAGTGAGGGCGGTCAAGAGACCCAGTACTTC.

The chain has TRBV7-9 and TRBJ2-5, with 13 bases lining up with TRBD2. This CDR3 contains 17 residues. Germline trimming cut 4 bases from V and 3 bases from J; bases unmatched to any gene: 8. CDR1 and CDR2 (germline): SEHNR, FQNEAQ (reference sequence). The CDR3: CASSSMGLAGKKETQYF. CDR3 sequence (DNA): TGTGCCAGCAGCTCAATGGGACTAGCGGGAAAGAAAGAGACCCAGTACTTC.

The rearrangement uses TRBV15 and TRBJ1-2, with D possibly matching TRBD1 (5 bases). In germline, CDR1 is LNHNV, CDR2 YYDKDF (reference sequence). The V end was cut by 3 bases, the J end by 1 base, with 12 bases between. The CDR3 has 15 amino acids. The CDR3 reads CATSSFGQGNYGYTF. The CDR3 DNA sequence: TGTGCCACCAGCAGTTTTGGGCAGGGTAACTATGGCTACACCTTC.

The chain carries TRBV11-2 and TRBJ2-7; D is unresolved. The V end lost 3 bases, the J end lost 5 bases, and 2 bases lay between the germline ends. CDR1 and CDR2 from the germline V gene are SGHAT and FQNNGV. The CDR3 contains 10 residues. The CDR3 DNA follows: TGTGCCAGCAGCTTCCACGAGCAGTACTTC. Residues: CASSFHEQYF.

This clonotype has at least ten counts. This sequence joins TRBV10-3 and TRBJ1-5; D unresolved. CDR1 and CDR2 from the germline V gene are ENHRY and SYGVKD. Trimming pared 0 bases from V and 4 bases from J, leaving 7 bases between. The CDR3 is 14 amino acids. Here the CDR3 DNA reads TGTGCCATCAGTGAGTCAGGGCAAAATCAGCCCCAGCATTTT. It yields the protein CAISESGQNQPQHF.

The rearrangement joins TRBV4-2 to TRBJ2-5; D is ambiguous. The germline V gene encodes CDR1 LGHNA and CDR2 YNFKEQ. Trimming took 3 bases from V and 1 from J, leaving 9 bases between them. The CDR3 totals 14 residues. CDR3 amino acids: CASSHSQSQETQYF. The CDR3 region has the DNA TGTGCCAGCAGCCATTCACAGAGCCAAGAGACCCAGTACTTC.

This clonotype was found a few times. The chain joins TRBV19 to TRBJ1-6, with 8 positions matching TRBD1. With 11 bases clipped from V and 9 bases from J, the junction kept 18 bases outside the gene matches. CDR3 length equals 16 residues. Germline lookup yields CDR1 LNHDA and CDR2 SQIVND (reference sequence). The CDR3 DNA is TGTGCCTGGAGGTCTATCGGACAGGGAACGAGTTCACCCCTCCACTTT. Residues: CAWRSIGQGTSSPLHF.